This TCR beta chain appears in the sequencing data of a study of shared clonotypes between healthy human individuals. CDR3 length: 16 residues. The V and J ends lost 3 bases and 7 bases, in that order; junction bases with no gene match: 13. Looked up from germline, CDR1 is MDHEN and CDR2 is SYDVKM. Study results and limitations: Sequencing depth was expected to influence donor clonotype sharing.

As defined, naive CD8 cells were CD45RO-negative and positively selected for CCR7, with terminally differentiated effector memory CD45RA+ cells excluded. Method: immunoSEQ multiplex PCR; TCRdb's copy keeps in-frame clones and lacks some. The table records more than 2 million clones, about 94% of them present only once. This clone was counted between two and nine times. Its specificity is not known. This sequence originates from a man aged 18 to 30 in good health. Some clones in this sample may be carry-over from other donors' samples. This chain joins TRBV28 and TRBJ1-1; 8 bases agree with TRBD1. Source material: naive CD8+ T cells from PBMCs. The CDR3 sequence: CASSFDTDRGLLEAFF. The CDR3 nucleotides are TGTGCCAGCAGTTTTGATACCGACAGGGGACTACTTGAAGCTTTCTTT.